This T cell receptor (beta chain) was profiled in a study of OX40 agonist ivuxolimab in advanced cancers. A remark on this clone: What it recognizes is unknown.

Study-level points and caveats: Normalized T-cell clonal expansion was also low in a subset of nonresponders.

The data were produced by immunoSEQ multiplex PCR, yet TCRdb's version contains in-frame clones alone and is incomplete. This sample has fewer than 70,000 clones, with around 80% found just once. Deletions cut 1 base from V and 2 bases from J, with 8 bases between. Germline CDR1 is LNHDA and CDR2 is SQIVND (reference sequence). This CDR3 has 14 amino acids. J is TRBJ1-1 and V is TRBV19; D remains ambiguous. This receptor was taken from an adult with an advanced solid tumor such as melanoma, head and neck, liver or kidney cancer. The source material was CD4+ or CD8+ T cells sorted from blood, sampled in a trial of the OX40 agonist ivuxolimab. The CDR3, as DNA: TGTGCCAGTAGTATAGCAAGGACCAACACTGAAGCTTTCTTT. Translated: CASSIARTNTEAFF.